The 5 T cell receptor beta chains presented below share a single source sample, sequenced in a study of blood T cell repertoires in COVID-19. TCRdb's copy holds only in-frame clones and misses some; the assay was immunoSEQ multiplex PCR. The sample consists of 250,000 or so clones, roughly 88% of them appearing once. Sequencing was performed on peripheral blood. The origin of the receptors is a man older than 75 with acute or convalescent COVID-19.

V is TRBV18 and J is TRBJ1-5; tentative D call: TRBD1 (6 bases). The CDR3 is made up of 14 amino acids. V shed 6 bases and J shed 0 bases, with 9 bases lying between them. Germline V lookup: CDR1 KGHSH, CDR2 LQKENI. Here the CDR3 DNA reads TGTGCCAGCTCCAGGACAGATAGCAATCAGCCCCAGCATTTT. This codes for CASSRTDSNQPQHF.

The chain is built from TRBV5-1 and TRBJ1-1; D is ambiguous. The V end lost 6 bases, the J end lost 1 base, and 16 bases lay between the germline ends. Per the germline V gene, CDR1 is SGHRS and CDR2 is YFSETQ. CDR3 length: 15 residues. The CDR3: CASKREVGPNTEAFF. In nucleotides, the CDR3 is TGCGCCAGCAAAAGAGAGGTTGGCCCGAACACTGAAGCTTTCTTT.

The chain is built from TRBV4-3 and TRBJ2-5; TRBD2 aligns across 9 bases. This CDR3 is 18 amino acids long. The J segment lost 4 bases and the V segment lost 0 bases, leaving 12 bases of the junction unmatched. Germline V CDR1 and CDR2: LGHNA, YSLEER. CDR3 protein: CASSQEDKRGATLETQYF. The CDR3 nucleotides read TGCGCCAGCAGCCAAGAGGACAAGCGGGGGGCGACGCTAGAGACCCAGTACTTC.

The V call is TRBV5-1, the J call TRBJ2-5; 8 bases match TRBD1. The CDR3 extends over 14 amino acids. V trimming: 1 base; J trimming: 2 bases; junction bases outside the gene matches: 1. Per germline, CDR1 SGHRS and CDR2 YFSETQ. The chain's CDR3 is CASSLRTGQETQYF. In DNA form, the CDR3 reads TGCGCCAGCAGCTTGAGGACAGGGCAAGAGACCCAGTACTTC.

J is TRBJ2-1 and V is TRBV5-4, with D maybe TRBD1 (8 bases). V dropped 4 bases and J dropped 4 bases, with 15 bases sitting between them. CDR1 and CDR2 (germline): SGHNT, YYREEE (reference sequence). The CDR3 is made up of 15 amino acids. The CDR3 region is CASSPTGGGYNEQFF. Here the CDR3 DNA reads TGTGCCAGCAGCCCTACAGGGGGAGGGTACAATGAGCAGTTCTTC.